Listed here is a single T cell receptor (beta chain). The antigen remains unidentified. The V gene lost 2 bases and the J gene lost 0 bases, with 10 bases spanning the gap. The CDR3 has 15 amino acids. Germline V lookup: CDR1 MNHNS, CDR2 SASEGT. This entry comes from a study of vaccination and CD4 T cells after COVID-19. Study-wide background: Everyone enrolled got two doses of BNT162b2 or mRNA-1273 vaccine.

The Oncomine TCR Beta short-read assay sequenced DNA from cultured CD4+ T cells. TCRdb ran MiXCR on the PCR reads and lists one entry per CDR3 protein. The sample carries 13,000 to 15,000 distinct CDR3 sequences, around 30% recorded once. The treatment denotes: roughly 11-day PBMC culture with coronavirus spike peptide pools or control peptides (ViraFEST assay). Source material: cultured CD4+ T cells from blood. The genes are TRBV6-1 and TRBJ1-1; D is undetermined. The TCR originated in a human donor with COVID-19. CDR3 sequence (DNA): TGTGCCAGCAGTGAAAACGTCCTATTGAACACTGAAGCTTTCTTT. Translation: CASSENVLLNTEAFF.